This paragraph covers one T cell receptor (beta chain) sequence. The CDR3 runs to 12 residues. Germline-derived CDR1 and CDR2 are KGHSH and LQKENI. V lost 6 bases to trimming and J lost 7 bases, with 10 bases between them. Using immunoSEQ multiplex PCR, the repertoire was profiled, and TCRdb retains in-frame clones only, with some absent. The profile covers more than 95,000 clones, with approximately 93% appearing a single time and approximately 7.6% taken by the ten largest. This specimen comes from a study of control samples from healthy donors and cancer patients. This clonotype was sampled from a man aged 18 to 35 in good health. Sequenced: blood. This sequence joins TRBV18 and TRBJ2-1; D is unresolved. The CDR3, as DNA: TGTGCCAGCTCCCTCAGTGGGAATGAGCAGTTCTTC. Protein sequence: CASSLSGNEQFF.